The source of this T cell receptor (beta chain) is a study of T-cell memory formation after mild COVID-19. On the study more broadly: Largely, the TCR clusters proved donor specific. Broader study findings: Chiefly within CM and EM were the contracting CD4+ clones; CD8+ ones were within EMRA. Day 15 to 85 contractors were CD4/CD8 balanced; later expanders leaned CD4+.

Trimming removed 4 bases at V and 2 bases at J, with 16 bases between. The CDR3 sequence is 15 residues long. Germline CDR1 SGHRS, CDR2 YFSETQ. TCRdb reprocessed the 5' RACE reads via MiXCR and lists one record per CDR3 protein. The table includes tens of thousands of distinct CDR3 sequences, over 8.5% detected once. This clonotype has a count of ten or more. As yet, its antigen is unknown. The sequenced sample was PBMCs or a T cell subset sorted from them (not recorded which). This sequence was found in a man in his late teens or twenties who had mild COVID-19 (a few samples of this study predate the infection). Cell type and time point are not known. V usage is TRBV5-1 and J usage is TRBJ2-7; tentative D call: TRBD2 (7 bases). The CDR3 sequence: CASSPAMGGPYEQYF. The CDR3 DNA sequence: TGCGCCAGCAGCCCCGCTATGGGGGGGCCCTACGAGCAGTACTTC.